This entry concerns a single T cell receptor beta chain. The data were obtained in a study of blood T cell repertoires in COVID-19. The wider study: Sources were T cells, B-cell-depleted T cells, or PBMCs; the material itself was cDNA or gDNA.

Original processing methods: Reference gene primer amplification gave nucleated cell count estimates. Only in-frame clones appear in the TCRdb table, and some are missing; sequencing was by immunoSEQ multiplex PCR. V, J and clone size reflect that table, while D and trimming were determined from the DNA. The profile shows approximately 50,000 clones, 92% of them singletons. Germline V CDR1 and CDR2: SGHTA, FQGTGA. The CDR3 has 13 residues. The ends were cut back, 0 bases at V and 3 bases at J, with 5 bases in the middle. The source material was peripheral blood. The receptor comes from a man in his fifties or sixties with active COVID-19. The chain recombines TRBV7-3 with TRBJ1-1; D uncertain. CDR3 nucleotides: TGTGCCAGCAGCTTAACCCGGGACACTGAAGCTTTCTTT. Its protein product is CASSLTRDTEAFF.